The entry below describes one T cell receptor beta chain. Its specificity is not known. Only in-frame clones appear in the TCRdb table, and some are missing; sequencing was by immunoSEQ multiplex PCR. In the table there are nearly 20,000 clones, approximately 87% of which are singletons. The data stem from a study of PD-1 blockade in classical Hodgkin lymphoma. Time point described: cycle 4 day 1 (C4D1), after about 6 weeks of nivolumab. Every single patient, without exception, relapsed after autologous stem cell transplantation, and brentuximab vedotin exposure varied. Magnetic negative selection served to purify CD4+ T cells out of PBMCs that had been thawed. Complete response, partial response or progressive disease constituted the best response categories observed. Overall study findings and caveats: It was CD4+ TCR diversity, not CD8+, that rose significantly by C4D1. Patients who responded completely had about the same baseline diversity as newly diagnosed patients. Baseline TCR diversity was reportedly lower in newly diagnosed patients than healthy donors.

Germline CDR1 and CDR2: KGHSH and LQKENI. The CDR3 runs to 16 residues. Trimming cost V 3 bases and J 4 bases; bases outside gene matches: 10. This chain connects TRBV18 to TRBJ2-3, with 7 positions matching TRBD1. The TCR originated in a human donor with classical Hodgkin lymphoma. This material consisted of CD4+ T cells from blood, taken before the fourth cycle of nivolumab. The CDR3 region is CASSPLGQAKADTQYF. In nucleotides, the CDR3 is TGTGCCAGCTCACCGCTCGGACAGGCCAAGGCAGATACGCAGTATTTT.